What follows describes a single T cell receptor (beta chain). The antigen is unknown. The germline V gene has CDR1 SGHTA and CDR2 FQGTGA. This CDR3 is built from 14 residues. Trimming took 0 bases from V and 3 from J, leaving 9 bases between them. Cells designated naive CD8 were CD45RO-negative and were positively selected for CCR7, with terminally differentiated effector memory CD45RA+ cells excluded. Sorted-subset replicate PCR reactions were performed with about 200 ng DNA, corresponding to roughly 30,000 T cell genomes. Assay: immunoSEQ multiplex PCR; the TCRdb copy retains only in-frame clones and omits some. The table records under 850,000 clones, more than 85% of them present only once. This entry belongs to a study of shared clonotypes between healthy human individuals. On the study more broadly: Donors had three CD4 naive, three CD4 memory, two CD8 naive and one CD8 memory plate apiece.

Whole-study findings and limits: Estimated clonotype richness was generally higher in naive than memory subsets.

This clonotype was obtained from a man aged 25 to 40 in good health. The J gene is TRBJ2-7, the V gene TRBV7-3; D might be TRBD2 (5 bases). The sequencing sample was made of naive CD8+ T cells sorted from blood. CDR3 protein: CASSLTAGGYEQYF. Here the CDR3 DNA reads TGTGCCAGCAGCTTAACTGCAGGAGGCTACGAGCAGTACTTC.